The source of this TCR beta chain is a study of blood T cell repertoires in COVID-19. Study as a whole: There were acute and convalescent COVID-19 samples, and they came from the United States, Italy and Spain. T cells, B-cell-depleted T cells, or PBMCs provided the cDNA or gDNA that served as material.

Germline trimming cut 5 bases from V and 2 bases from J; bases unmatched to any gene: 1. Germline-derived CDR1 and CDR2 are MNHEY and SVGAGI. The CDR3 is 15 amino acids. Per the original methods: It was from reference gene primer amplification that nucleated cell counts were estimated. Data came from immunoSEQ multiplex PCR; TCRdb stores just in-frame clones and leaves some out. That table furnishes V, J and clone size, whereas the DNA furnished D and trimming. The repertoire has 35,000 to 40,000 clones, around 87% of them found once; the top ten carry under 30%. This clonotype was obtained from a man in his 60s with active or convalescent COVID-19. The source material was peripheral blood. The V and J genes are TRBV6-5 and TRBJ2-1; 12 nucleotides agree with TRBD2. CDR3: CASSPSGRAYNEQFF. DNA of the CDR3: TGTGCCAGCAGTCCTAGCGGGAGGGCCTACAATGAGCAGTTCTTC.